This record concerns one T cell receptor beta chain sequence. The target antigen is unknown. This sample was taken from a study of T-cell memory formation after mild COVID-19. Study context: Largely, TCR clusters stayed within a single donor.

UMIs and sample barcodes were carried by the TCR alpha and TCR beta cDNA libraries that 5'RACE produced using constant-segment primers. MiXCR, run by TCRdb on the 5' RACE reads, gives a single entry per CDR3 protein. The table records about 170,000 distinct CDR3 sequences, approximately 13% of them present only once. The CDR3 totals 15 residues. Trimming left V 3 bases short and J 9 bases short, with 19 bases between. Germline values: CDR1 SGDLS, CDR2 YYNGEE. Findings and caveats of the study: CD8+ contracting clones occupied EMRA, while CD4+ ones occupied mainly CM and EM. Later expanders leaned CD4+, whereas clones that contracted between day 15 and 85 were balanced CD4/CD8.

This sequence joins TRBV9 and TRBJ2-1; maybe TRBD1 (6 bases). The sample comprised PBMCs or a T cell subset sorted from them (not recorded which). The TCR sequence derives from a man aged 18 to 29 who had mild COVID-19 (a few samples of this study predate the infection). Cell type and time point are not known. In nucleotides, the CDR3 is TGTGCCAGCAGCGCCGCGTTTCCCAGGGGTGGTGAGCAGTTCTTC. As protein: CASSAAFPRGGEQFF.